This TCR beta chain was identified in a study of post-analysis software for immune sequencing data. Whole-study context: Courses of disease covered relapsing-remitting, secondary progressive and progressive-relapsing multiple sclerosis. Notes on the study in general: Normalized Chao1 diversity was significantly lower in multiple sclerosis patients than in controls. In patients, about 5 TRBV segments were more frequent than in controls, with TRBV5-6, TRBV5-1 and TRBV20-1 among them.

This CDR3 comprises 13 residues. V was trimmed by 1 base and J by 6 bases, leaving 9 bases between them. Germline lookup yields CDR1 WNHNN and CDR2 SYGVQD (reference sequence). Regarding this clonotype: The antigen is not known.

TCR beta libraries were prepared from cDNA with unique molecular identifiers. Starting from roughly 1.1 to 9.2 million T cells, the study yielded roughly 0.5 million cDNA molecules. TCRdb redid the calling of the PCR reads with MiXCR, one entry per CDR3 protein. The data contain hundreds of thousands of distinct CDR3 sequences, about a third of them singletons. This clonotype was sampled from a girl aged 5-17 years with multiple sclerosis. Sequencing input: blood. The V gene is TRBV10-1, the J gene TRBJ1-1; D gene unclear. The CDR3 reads CASSEWAGSEAFF. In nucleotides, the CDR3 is TGCGCCAGCAGTGAGTGGGCGGGATCTGAAGCTTTCTTT.